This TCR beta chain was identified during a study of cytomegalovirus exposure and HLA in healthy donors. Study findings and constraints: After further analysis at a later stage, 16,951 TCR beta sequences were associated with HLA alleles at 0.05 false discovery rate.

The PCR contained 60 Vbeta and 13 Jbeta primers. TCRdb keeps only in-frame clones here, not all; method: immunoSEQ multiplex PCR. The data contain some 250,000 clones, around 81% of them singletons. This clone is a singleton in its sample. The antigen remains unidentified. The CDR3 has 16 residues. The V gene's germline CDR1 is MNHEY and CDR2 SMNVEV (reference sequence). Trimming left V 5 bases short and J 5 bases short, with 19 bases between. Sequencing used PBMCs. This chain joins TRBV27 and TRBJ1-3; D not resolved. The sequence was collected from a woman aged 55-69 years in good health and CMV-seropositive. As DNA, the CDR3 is TGTGCCAGCAGTCCCGGTGGTCTTGAGAGGCGAAACACCATATATTTT. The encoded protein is CASSPGGLERRNTIYF.